This T cell receptor beta chain was profiled in a study of cytomegalovirus exposure and HLA in healthy donors. General study results and limits: Highly shared variants forming one cluster were likely a sequencing artifact. The study had only CMV serostatus as immune exposure information.

This CDR3 is 13 amino acids long. V lost 6 bases and J lost 4, with 13 bases in between. Germline CDR1 SGHTA, CDR2 FQGNSA. As regards this clone: Its antigen is not known.

60 Vbeta and 13 Jbeta primers were used in PCR. Generated by immunoSEQ multiplex PCR, the TCRdb table keeps only in-frame clones and is missing some. The sample records roughly 110,000 clones, roughly 80% being singletons. This clonotype originated in a man between 40 and 49 years old in good health and CMV-seronegative. The J gene is TRBJ2-7, the V gene TRBV7-2; D might be TRBD1 (6 bases). Sequenced sample: PBMCs. The CDR3: CASRQTGIYEQYF. The CDR3 DNA follows: TGTGCCAGCAGGCAAACAGGGATATACGAGCAGTACTTC.